Each of the 16 T cell receptor beta chains below was sequenced from the same sample in a study of PD-L1 blockade in urothelial cancer. Clones were read by immunoSEQ multiplex PCR, and TCRdb kept only the in-frame ones, dropping some. The sample contains about 43,000 clones, more than 75% of which appear only once. The material sequenced was PBMCs, taken around atezolizumab (anti-PD-L1) treatment. The receptors originated from an older woman with urothelial cancer.

The V gene is TRBV5-6, the J gene TRBJ2-5; possible D gene TRBD1, 7 bases. The V gene's germline CDR1 is SGHDT and CDR2 YYEEEE. The V end lost 4 bases, the J end lost 5 bases, and 18 bases lay between the germline ends. The CDR3 length is 15 residues. The DNA for the CDR3 is TGTGCCAGCAGCGCGGGACAGAGACGATGGGAGACCCAGTACTTC. This sequence encodes CASSAGQRRWETQYF.

This chain joins TRBV27 and TRBJ2-1; weak D call: TRBD1 (5 bases). The CDR3 contains 13 residues. The V end lost 4 bases, the J end lost 13 bases, and 17 bases lay between the germline ends. CDR1 and CDR2 (germline): MNHEY, SMNVEV (reference sequence). The CDR3 spells CASSSMEGASQFF. The CDR3, as DNA: TGTGCCAGCAGTTCCATGGAAGGGGCTTCCCAGTTCTTC.

The V call is TRBV27, the J call TRBJ2-2, with TRBD1 matching 7 bases. The CDR3 is made up of 15 amino acids. Unmatched junction bases numbered 9, after V lost 6 bases and J lost 5 bases. The germline CDR1 and CDR2 sequences are MNHEY and SMNVEV (reference sequence). The CDR3 is CASRPGQFRTGELFF. The DNA for the CDR3 is TGTGCCAGCAGGCCGGGACAGTTTAGGACCGGGGAGCTGTTTTTT.

This chain joins TRBV11-2 and TRBJ2-1; 9 bases line up with TRBD2. CDR1 SGHAT and CDR2 FQNNGV come from the germline V gene. CDR3 length: 16 residues. Germline trimming cut 4 bases from V and 7 bases from J; bases unmatched to any gene: 11. The CDR3 DNA reads TGTGCCAGCAGCTCGTCACGCGGGGGGGCGAGGAATGAGCAGTTCTTC. This translates into CASSSSRGGARNEQFF.

V is TRBV6-1 and J is TRBJ1-2; unclear D gene. There are 14 residues in the CDR3. Germline V gives CDR1 MNHNS, CDR2 SASEGT. The germline V and J ends were trimmed by 3 bases and 4 bases, with 12 bases remaining between them. Here the CDR3 reads CASSERVGSYGYTF. As DNA, the CDR3 is TGTGCCAGCAGTGAGAGGGTCGGGAGCTATGGCTACACCTTC.

The table lists this clone with a count of one. The rearrangement links TRBV11-2 to TRBJ2-3; 7 bases are a match to TRBD1. This CDR3 has 16 residues. Trimming removed 5 bases from V and 2 bases from J; junction bases left unmatched: 10. Germline CDR1 reads SGHAT; CDR2 reads FQNNGV. CDR3 residues: CASSARDSDLTDTQYF. The CDR3, as DNA: TGTGCCAGCAGCGCCCGGGACAGCGACCTCACAGATACGCAGTATTTT.

V gene TRBV5-4 combines with J gene TRBJ1-6; D gene uncertain. Germline V lookup: CDR1 SGHNT, CDR2 YYREEE (reference sequence). Trimming left V 0 bases short and J 7 bases short, with 8 bases between. The CDR3 is 14 residues long. The CDR3 region has the DNA TGTGCCAGCAGCTTGGCCCGTCCCAATTCACCCCTCCACTTT. Residues: CASSLARPNSPLHF.

V usage is TRBV4-1 and J usage is TRBJ1-1; no clear D. The CDR3 has 13 residues. V lost 2 bases to trimming and J lost 1 base, with 5 bases between them. The germline gives CDR1 MGHRA, CDR2 YSYEKL. The CDR3 spells CASSQSWNTEAFF. DNA of the CDR3: TGCGCCAGCAGCCAATCGTGGAACACTGAAGCTTTCTTT.

The rearrangement uses TRBV28 and TRBJ2-3; 8 nucleotides match TRBD1. The ends lost 5 bases at V and 1 base at J; junction bases unmatched: 8. Germline-derived CDR1 and CDR2 are MDHEN and SYDVKM. The CDR3 length is 16 residues. The chain's CDR3 is CASSKRQGSGTDTQYF. In nucleotides, the CDR3 is TGTGCCAGCAGTAAGAGACAGGGGTCAGGCACAGATACGCAGTATTTT.

The V gene is TRBV4-3, the J gene TRBJ2-3; the D gene is possibly TRBD1 (5 bases). CDR1 and CDR2 from the germline V gene are LGHNA and YSLEER. Trimming removed 0 bases from V and 5 bases from J, with 18 bases in between. The CDR3 runs 17 residues. CDR3 DNA sequence: TGCGCCAGCAGCCAAGAGAAGGCCGGCAGGGCCGAAGATACGCAGTATTTT. This sequence encodes CASSQEKAGRAEDTQYF.

The gene calls are TRBV5-6 and TRBJ2-3; TRBD2 aligns across 7 bases. Trimming cost V 2 bases and J 4 bases; bases outside gene matches: 7. The CDR3 sequence is 15 residues long. Germline CDR1 is SGHDT and CDR2 is YYEEEE. The CDR3 reads CASSFFAGVADTQYF. CDR3 nucleotides: TGTGCCAGCAGCTTTTTCGCGGGAGTGGCAGATACGCAGTATTTT.

The CDR3 spells CAIRSQTGVYGYTF. The CDR3 bases are TGTGCCATCAGATCCCAGACAGGGGTCTATGGCTACACCTTC. V gene TRBV10-3 combines with J gene TRBJ1-2; 8 nucleotides align to TRBD1. Germline loops: CDR1 ENHRY, CDR2 SYGVKD. CDR3 length equals 14 residues. J lost 4 bases, V lost 6 bases, and 7 bases had no gene match.

This rearrangement joins TRBV19 to TRBJ1-5, with D unclear. The V gene lost 3 bases and the J gene lost 5 bases, with 8 bases spanning the gap. CDR3 length: 13 residues. CDR1 is LNHDA and CDR2 is SQIVND in the germline V gene (reference sequence). Here the CDR3 reads CASSISGDQPQHF. CDR3 nucleotides: TGTGCCAGTAGTATTAGCGGAGATCAGCCCCAGCATTTT. The full variable domain, completed using reference TRBV19 and TRBJ1-5, is DGGITQSPKYLFRKEGQNVTLSCEQNLNHDAMYWYRQDPGQGLRLIYYSQIVNDFQKGDIAEGYSVSREKKESFPLTVTSAQKNPTAFYLCASSISGDQPQHFGDGTRLSIL.

The genes are TRBV9 and TRBJ1-2, with 7 nucleotides matching TRBD1. This CDR3 is built from 15 residues. The J segment lost 4 bases and the V segment lost 4 bases, leaving 10 bases of the junction unmatched. The germline V gene encodes CDR1 SGDLS and CDR2 YYNGEE. CDR3 in DNA: TGTGCCAGCAGCCAGGGGGGTGGGCCCTCCTATGGCTACACCTTC. Translating it yields CASSQGGGPSYGYTF.

The V gene is TRBV4-2, the J gene TRBJ2-6; 7 bases line up with TRBD1. This CDR3 is 15 amino acids long. Germline V gene lookup returns CDR1 LGHNA and CDR2 YNFKEQ. V was clipped by 2 bases and J by 3 bases; unmatched bases: 1. In DNA form, the CDR3 reads TGTGCCAGCAGCCAAACAGGGGTTGGGGCCAACGTCCTGACTTTC. It codes for CASSQTGVGANVLTF.

This chain joins TRBV7-2 and TRBJ1-5; D ambiguous. This CDR3 contains 15 residues. Germline V lookup: CDR1 SGHTA, CDR2 FQGNSA. V dropped 5 bases and J dropped 0 bases, with 11 bases sitting between them. DNA of the CDR3: TGTGCCAGCAGCGCGGACGGGATTAGCAATCAGCCCCAGCATTTT. It is translated as CASSADGISNQPQHF.